A selection of T cell receptor beta chains follows, all from one sample in a study of T cell responses to AZD1222 COVID-19 vaccine. Profiled with immunoSEQ multiplex PCR; TCRdb holds only in-frame clones, not every one. Among over 150,000 clones listed, about 89% were seen once. The sequencing used peripheral blood, collected 28 days after the second AZD1222 dose. The receptors here all came from an adult who received the AZD1222 COVID-19 vaccine. Each CDR3 is given with its conserved first and last residue. The D gene is left open where the match is weak. The listing skips clone size in some rows; elsewhere it reads once, few, many or a size class.

J | V | D | size | CDR3 | DNA
TRBJ2-2 | TRBV6-5 | . | . | CASRRGNTGELFF | TGTGCCAGCAGGCGGGGGAACACCGGGGAGCTGTTTTTT
TRBJ2-2 | TRBV5-1 | . | . | CASSLGGTNTGELFF | TGCGCCAGCAGCTTGGGTGGCACGAACACCGGGGAGCTGTTTTTT
TRBJ2-5 | TRBV3-1/TRBV3-2 | . | . | CASSPRGREEETQYF | TGTGCCAGCAGCCCGAGGGGGAGGGAGGAGGAGACCCAGTACTTC
TRBJ2-5 | TRBV7-2 | . | once | CASSILQETQYF | TGTGCCAGCAGCATCCTCCAAGAGACCCAGTACTTC
TRBJ2-7 | TRBV4-1 | TRBD1 | . | CASSRGQAQDYEQYF | TGCGCCAGCAGCCGGGGACAGGCTCAAGACTACGAGCAGTACTTC
TRBJ2-1 | TRBV4-2 | . | few | CASSQDNKRRQFF | TGTGCCAGCAGCCAAGACAACAAGCGTCGACAGTTCTTC
TRBJ1-2 | TRBV6-1 | TRBD1 | . | CASSEPPYVTGTYQYGYTF | TGTGCCAGCAGTGAACCCCCATACGTGACAGGGACGTACCAATATGGCTACACCTTC
TRBJ2-2 | TRBV27 | . | . | CASSPRTDTGELFF | TGTGCCAGCAGTCCCCGAACTGACACCGGGGAGCTGTTTTTT
TRBJ2-1 | TRBV18 | . | . | CASSASGGNYPAEQFF | TGTGCCAGCTCAGCTTCCGGGGGTAACTATCCTGCTGAGCAGTTCTTC
TRBJ2-1 | TRBV28 | TRBD2 | . | CASSPLAGMNRNEQFF | TGTGCCAGCAGTCCTTTAGCGGGAATGAACCGTAATGAGCAGTTCTTC
TRBJ1-2 | TRBV4-1 | . | . | CASSHPGMTNYGYTF | TGCGCCAGCAGCCACCCCGGGATGACTAACTATGGCTACACCTTC
TRBJ1-2 | TRBV7-2 | . | . | CASSPTASYGYTF | TGTGCCAGCAGCCCGACAGCCTCCTATGGCTACACCTTC
TRBJ2-7 | TRBV18 | . | . | CASSPPGGGYEQYF | TGTGCCAGCTCACCGCCCGGGGGCGGGTACGAGCAGTACTTC
TRBJ2-4 | TRBV9 | . | . | CASSVGPEGKNIQYF | TGTGCCAGCAGCGTAGGGCCGGAAGGCAAAAACATTCAGTACTTC
TRBJ2-4 | TRBV6-2/TRBV6-3 | TRBD1 | . | CASSYLRGPGKNIQYF | TGTGCCAGCAGTTACTTGAGGGGGCCTGGGAAAAACATTCAGTACTTC
TRBJ2-2 | TRBV4-2 | TRBD2 | . | CASSHRWGLAGVTGELFF | TGTGCCAGCAGCCATCGGTGGGGACTAGCGGGAGTCACCGGGGAGCTGTTTTTT
TRBJ2-7 | TRBV7-9 | . | . | CASSQLQGPRSHEQYF | TGTGCCAGCAGCCAGTTACAGGGTCCCAGGTCCCACGAGCAGTACTTC
TRBJ1-1 | TRBV6-5 | . | . | CASRSHNGPNTEAFF | TGTGCCAGCAGATCCCACAACGGTCCTAACACTGAAGCTTTCTTT
TRBJ2-3 | TRBV2 | TRBD2 | . | CASRISGGTDTQYF | TGTGCCAGCAGAATTAGCGGGGGCACAGATACGCAGTATTTT
TRBJ1-4 | TRBV7-9 | . | once | CASSLLGQINEKLFF | TGTGCCAGCAGCTTACTAGGACAGATTAATGAAAAACTGTTTTTT
TRBJ2-5 | TRBV18 | . | . | CASSPQEIQETQYF | TGTGCCAGCTCACCACAGGAAATCCAAGAGACCCAGTACTTC
TRBJ2-5 | TRBV7-2 | TRBD2 | . | CASSLSGSGRGTQYF | TGTGCCAGCAGCTTAAGCGGGAGCGGACGTGGGACCCAGTACTTC
TRBJ2-7 | TRBV6-1 | . | once | CASSESGLGGYEQYF | TGTGCCAGCAGTGAGTCCGGGTTGGGGGGCTACGAGCAGTACTTC
TRBJ2-6 | TRBV2 | . | . | CASSLGGSGANVLTF | TGTGCCAGCAGTCTTGGGGGGTCTGGGGCCAACGTCCTGACTTTC
TRBJ2-7 | TRBV2 | . | . | CASRSSTGSYEQYF | TGTGCCAGCAGATCTTCGACAGGCTCCTACGAGCAGTACTTC
TRBJ2-7 | TRBV6-5 | TRBD2 | . | CASSYFREGNEQYF | TGTGCCAGCAGTTACTTCCGGGAGGGAAACGAGCAGTACTTC
TRBJ1-4 | TRBV28 | . | . | CASSSSSTNEKLFF | TGTGCCAGCAGTTCCAGTTCAACTAATGAAAAACTGTTTTTT
TRBJ1-5 | TRBV28 | . | . | CASRTGYSNQPQHF | TGTGCCAGCAGGACAGGTTATAGCAATCAGCCCCAGCATTTT
TRBJ1-3 | TRBV2 | . | once | CASSESVGGGNTIYF | TGTGCCAGCAGTGAATCCGTCGGGGGTGGAAACACCATATATTTT
TRBJ1-5 | TRBV3-1/TRBV3-2 | . | . | CASSQQLGQPQHF | TGTGCCAGCAGCCAACAGCTCGGTCAGCCCCAGCATTTT
TRBJ1-6 | TRBV23-1 | TRBD1 | . | CASSHPDRGLRSYNSPLHF | TGCGCCAGCAGTCACCCCGACAGGGGCCTCCGCTCCTATAATTCACCCCTCCACTTT
TRBJ2-1 | TRBV30 | . | . | CAWTGGGSSYNEQFF | TGTGCCTGGACTGGCGGGGGCAGCTCCTACAATGAGCAGTTCTTC
TRBJ2-1 | TRBV6-2/TRBV6-3 | TRBD2 | . | CASSSGRAIYEQFF | TGTGCCAGCAGTTCCGGGAGGGCCATATATGAGCAGTTCTTC
TRBJ2-4 | TRBV9 | TRBD2 | . | CASSHSSGGLAGDHIKNIQYF | TGTGCCAGCAGCCACTCCTCGGGGGGACTAGCGGGAGACCACATCAAAAACATTCAGTACTTC
TRBJ2-1 | TRBV11-3 | . | . | CASSRRGSVSSYNEQFF | TGTGCCAGCAGCCGGAGGGGTAGCGTGAGCTCCTACAATGAGCAGTTCTTC
TRBJ1-1 | TRBV6-1 | . | . | CASSEGVATEAFF | TGTGCCAGCAGTGAAGGGGTCGCCACTGAAGCTTTCTTT
TRBJ2-2 | TRBV9 | . | . | CASSVLFDTGELFF | TGTGCCAGCAGCGTACTTTTTGACACCGGGGAGCTGTTTTTT